The clone carrying this T cell receptor beta chain showed up just a few times. Its antigen is unidentified. Primers: 60 Vbeta forward and 13 Jbeta reverse. Generated by immunoSEQ multiplex PCR, the TCRdb table keeps only in-frame clones and is missing some. Here the sample spans around 150,000 clones, approximately 88% being singletons. This CDR3 region has 15 residues. CDR1 MNHNS and CDR2 SASEGT come from the germline V gene. V trimming: 6 bases; J trimming: 4 bases; junction bases outside the gene matches: 8. The data are from a study of cytomegalovirus exposure and HLA in healthy donors. Overall study results and limits: Exclusion applied to some V segments, including TRBV6-2 and TRBV6-3, as they were indistinguishable. Common viral pathogens (according to a later analysis) appeared linked to several of the most significant clusters. Highly shared sequence variants in one cluster were likely a sequencing artifact. Researchers counted 164 TCR beta chains as cytomegalovirus-associated.

The sample taken for sequencing was PBMCs. The source is a woman younger than 30 in good health and CMV-seronegative. The rearrangement uses TRBV6-1 and TRBJ1-1; 10 bases are a match to TRBD1. This CDR3 is CASRDGTGDSTEAFF. The DNA for the CDR3 is TGTGCCAGCAGAGACGGGACAGGGGATTCCACTGAAGCTTTCTTT.